Each of the 8 T cell receptor beta chains below was sequenced from the same sample in a study of response to subunit inactivated influenza vaccine. TCRdb re-derived calls from the RT-PCR reads in MiXCR, one entry per CDR3 protein. The profile covers roughly 760,000 distinct CDR3 sequences, with over 20% appearing a single time and approximately 10% taken by the ten largest. Here the sequenced sample was PBMCs from blood, taken 5 days after vaccination. The receptors were gathered from a man aged 45-65 years who received an inactivated influenza vaccine.

At least ten counts were recorded for this clonotype. The chain recombines TRBV5-1 with TRBJ2-7; D remains unclear. Per the germline V gene, CDR1 is SGHRS and CDR2 is YFSETQ. The CDR3 length is 13 residues. The V gene lost 0 bases and the J gene lost 2 bases, with 6 bases spanning the gap. The CDR3 DNA sequence: TGCGCCAGCAGCTTGGGGGAAGCCTACGAGCAGTACTTC. Translated, it gives CASSLGEAYEQYF.

This clonotype was counted between two and nine times. This chain joins TRBV5-4 and TRBJ1-4; maybe TRBD1 (6 bases). CDR1 is SGHNT and CDR2 is YYREEE in the germline V gene (reference sequence). The germline V and J ends were trimmed by 4 bases and 8 bases, with 15 bases remaining between them. The CDR3 has 14 amino acids. CDR3 sequence (DNA): TGTGCCAGCAGCCCGACATGGGGGGGCGAAAAACTGTTTTTT. Its translation: CASSPTWGGEKLFF.

As regards this clonotype: Mismatch with germline at one junction end may stem from a read error. This chain connects TRBV20-1 to TRBJ2-3, with TRBD2 identical over 7 bases. CDR1 and CDR2 (germline): DFQATT, SNEGSKA (reference sequence). The CDR3 spans 12 residues. The CDR3 DNA reads TGCAGTGCTAGACCTCCTAGCGGCAGTTCCCATTTT. The encoded protein is CSARPPSGSSHF.

V is TRBV5-1 and J is TRBJ2-3; unclear D gene. Germline V gives CDR1 SGHRS, CDR2 YFSETQ. Trimming left V 2 bases short and J 4 bases short, with 11 bases between. This CDR3 is 14 amino acids long. Written as DNA, the CDR3 is TGCGCCAGCAGCTTCAGCGATTGGGCAGATACGCAGTATTTT. It yields the protein CASSFSDWADTQYF. Variable domain in full (rest from reference TRBV5-1 and TRBJ2-3): KAGVTQTPRYLIKTRGQQVTLSCSPISGHRSVSWYQQTPGQGLQFLFEYFSETQRNKGNFPGRFSGRQFSNSRSEMNVSTLELGDSALYLCASSFSDWADTQYFGPGTRLTVL.

V and J are TRBV12-3 or TRBV12-4 and TRBJ1-3; D is perhaps TRBD1 (5 bases). Trimming took 6 bases from V and 2 from J, leaving 14 bases between them. The CDR3 length is 15 residues. For the CDR3, the DNA is TGTGCCAGCAGGGGATTTGGGGACGCTGGAAACACCATATATTTT. Translation: CASRGFGDAGNTIYF.

The chain carries TRBV2 and TRBJ2-1, with 9 nucleotides matching TRBD2. V was pared by 7 bases and J by 4 bases, with 5 bases of the junction left unmatched. The germline V gene has CDR1 SNHLY and CDR2 FYNNEI. This CDR3 is built from 14 residues. The CDR3 coding sequence is TGTGCCAGCATCGGGACTAGCAGGTACAATGAGCAGTTCTTC. It is translated as CASIGTSRYNEQFF.

J is TRBJ2-1 and V is TRBV2, with D possibly being TRBD2 (5 bases). Germline lookup yields CDR1 SNHLY and CDR2 FYNNEI. The CDR3 is made up of 14 amino acids. Trimming took off 1 base at V and 7 bases at J, with 11 bases between the two ends. The DNA for the CDR3 is TGTGCCAGCAGTGAAGAGAGCGGACGGAATGAGCAGTTCTTC. This encodes CASSEESGRNEQFF.

The rearrangement uses TRBV6-5 and TRBJ1-1, with TRBD1 as a possible D gene (5 bases). The CDR3 has 11 amino acids. Looked up from germline, CDR1 is MNHEY and CDR2 is SVGAGI. The V gene lost 10 bases and the J gene lost 5 bases, with 11 bases spanning the gap. This CDR3 reads CATRGRTEAFF. As DNA, the CDR3 is TGTGCCACGCGGGGGAGGACTGAAGCTTTCTTT.